This T cell receptor beta chain originates from a study of cytomegalovirus exposure and HLA in healthy donors. This clone has just one count. Its antigen is not known. The ends lost 0 bases at V and 6 bases at J; junction bases unmatched: 5. Germline V gene lookup returns CDR1 LNHNV and CDR2 YYDKDF (reference sequence). This CDR3 comprises 16 residues. Primers included in the PCR were 60 Vbeta and 13 Jbeta primers. Some clones are missing from TCRdb's copy, which holds only in-frame ones; the method was immunoSEQ multiplex PCR. Among about 180,000 clones listed, roughly 80% were seen once. Study-level findings and limits: Previous analysis showed most TCR beta V segments were productive about 87% or about 30% of the time. Presence/absence analyses assumed roughly uniform sequencing depth across donors.

The rearrangement joins TRBV15 to TRBJ1-6; TRBD1 agrees at 7 bases. The sequencing input was PBMCs. This clonotype originated in a male donor in good health and CMV-seronegative. CDR3 sequence (DNA): TGTGCCACCAGCAGAGATAGGGACAGTTTTAATTCACCCCTCCACTTT. Encoded protein: CATSRDRDSFNSPLHF.